The 28 T cell receptor beta chains presented below share a single source sample, sequenced in a study of human T cells and chemical hapten exposure. Time point indicated: pre-sensitization, week 0. Stated treatment: therapeutic diphenylcyclopropenone sensitization with weekly scalp DPC. A single record per CDR3 protein comes from TCRdb applying MiXCR to the RACE reads. The repertoire holds about 80,000 distinct CDR3 sequences, about 14% seen once, with 4% to 6% in the top ten. The material sequenced was whole blood, taken in connection with sensitization to the hapten diphenylcyclopropenone (DPC). These receptors were taken from a woman in her fifties or sixties with alopecia areata. Some clones in this sample may be carry-over from other donors' samples.

This clonotype was counted between two and nine times. The chain combines TRBV9 with TRBJ1-5; D may be TRBD1 (5 bases). This CDR3 comprises 14 residues. CDR1 is SGDLS and CDR2 is YYNGEE in the germline V gene. The V gene lost 3 bases and the J gene lost 4 bases, with 11 bases spanning the gap. CDR3 region: CASSGRDGNQPQHF. DNA of the CDR3: TGTGCCAGCAGCGGCCGGGACGGAAATCAGCCCCAGCATTTT. Full variable domain (remainder filled in from reference TRBV9 and TRBJ1-5): DSGVTQTPKHLITATGQRVTLRCSPRSGDLSVYWYQQSLDQGLQFLIQYYNGEERAKGNILERFSAQQFPDLHSELNLSSLELGDSALYFCASSGRDGNQPQHFGDGTRLSIL.

This clonotype has a handful of counts. The chain recombines TRBV7-8 with TRBJ2-5; D is unresolved. The CDR3 contains 13 residues. Trimming took 3 bases from V and 1 from J, leaving 6 bases between them. CDR1 and CDR2 from the germline V gene are SGHVS and FQNEAQ. CDR3 coding DNA: TGTGCCAGCAGCTTGTTATCCCAAGAGACCCAGTACTTC. Its protein is CASSLLSQETQYF.

This chain joins TRBV12-3 or TRBV12-4 and TRBJ2-2; 9 positions match TRBD1. J lost 2 bases, V lost 5 bases, and 6 bases had no gene match. This CDR3 is built from 16 residues. CDR3 region: CASSRRDRVNTGELFF. The CDR3 DNA follows: TGTGCCAGCAGTCGGAGGGACAGGGTAAACACCGGGGAGCTGTTTTTT.

The sample holds a few counts of this clonotype. The rearrangement uses TRBV2 and TRBJ2-3; D is possibly TRBD1 (5 bases). Germline values: CDR1 SNHLY, CDR2 FYNNEI. Trimming shortened V by 0 bases and J by 4 bases, and 11 bases separated the two germline ends. The CDR3 is 15 residues long. The CDR3 bases are TGTGCCAGCAGTGAAGCCCCGCAGGGCCCAGATACGCAGTATTTT. Its protein is CASSEAPQGPDTQYF.

This clonotype has more than one count but fewer than ten. The chain has TRBV12-3 or TRBV12-4 and TRBJ2-5, with D hard to call. The CDR3 has 14 residues. Trimming left V 3 bases short and J 4 bases short, with 12 bases between. CDR3 nucleotide sequence: TGTGCCAGCAGTTTCGGCGGCCCCCGAGAGACCCAGTACTTC. Translation: CASSFGGPRETQYF.

This clonotype was seen repeatedly, ten times or more. V and J are TRBV20-1 and TRBJ2-1; D possibly corresponds to TRBD2 (5 bases). The CDR3 is made up of 11 amino acids. Germline V gene sequence: CDR1 DFQATT, CDR2 SNEGSKA (reference sequence). Between the trimmed V and J ends, which lost 3 bases and 8 bases, there was a span of 8 bases. CDR3 DNA: TGCAGTGCTAGCGTGCGGGATGAGCAGTTCTTC. Translating gives CSASVRDEQFF.

The V and J genes are TRBV28 and TRBJ1-3; the match to TRBD1 covers 7 bases. Germline V gene sequence: CDR1 MDHEN, CDR2 SYDVKM. The CDR3 is 20 amino acids. J gave up 0 bases and V 6 bases, and 20 bases lay outside the gene matches. CDR3 amino acids: CASRPTGEWARGNSGNTIYF. CDR3 coding DNA: TGTGCCAGCAGACCCACAGGGGAGTGGGCAAGGGGAAACTCTGGAAACACCATATATTTT.

The V call is TRBV7-2, the J call TRBJ1-3; D may be TRBD1 (5 bases). The CDR3 has 13 residues. Trimming left V 8 bases short and J 1 base short, with 9 bases between. Germline V gene data show CDR1 as SGHTA and CDR2 as FQGNSA. For the CDR3, the DNA is TGTGCCAGCGCGTCAGGGTCTGGAAACACCATATATTTT. Translating gives CASASGSGNTIYF.

This clonotype appeared a few times. The rearrangement joins TRBV28 to TRBJ1-2; tentatively, D is TRBD1 (6 bases). Trimming stripped 7 bases from V and 4 bases from J, with 13 bases between. The CDR3 totals 13 residues. Germline lookup yields CDR1 MDHEN and CDR2 SYDVKM. CDR3 in amino acids: CASTGGMRYGYTF. DNA for the CDR3: TGTGCCAGCACGGGGGGCATGCGCTATGGCTACACCTTC.

This clonotype was detected only a few times. The rearrangement uses TRBV20-1 and TRBJ2-5, with TRBD2 matching over 7 bases. Germline V lookup: CDR1 DFQATT, CDR2 SNEGSKA (reference sequence). The CDR3 loop spans 13 amino acids. J lost 2 bases, V lost 2 bases, and 2 bases had no gene match. This CDR3 is CSARRTRQETQYF. CDR3 bases: TGCAGTGCTAGACGGACTAGGCAAGAGACCCAGTACTTC.

In this sample, this clonotype turned up many times. V usage is TRBV29-1 and J usage is TRBJ1-1, with TRBD1 matching 8 bases. From germline, CDR1 is SQVTM and CDR2 ANQGSEA. The CDR3 runs to 15 residues. Trimming took 4 bases from V and 5 from J; bases not matched to a gene: 12. CDR3: CSVGTTGVSGTEAFF. The CDR3 DNA sequence: TGCAGCGTTGGCACGACAGGGGTATCAGGAACTGAAGCTTTCTTT.

This clonotype was detected a few times. The J gene is TRBJ2-7, the V gene TRBV28, with D uncertain. Germline lookup yields CDR1 MDHEN and CDR2 SYDVKM. This CDR3 contains 15 residues. V shed 6 bases and J shed 6 bases, with 21 bases lying between them. The CDR3 sequence: CASSQTPSVLSEQYF. CDR3 sequence (DNA): TGTGCCAGCAGCCAGACACCGTCGGTCCTGAGCGAGCAGTACTTC. The whole variable domain, filled in from reference TRBV28 and TRBJ2-7, reads DVKVTQSSRYLVKRTGEKVFLECVQDMDHENMFWYRQDPGLGLRLIYFSYDVKMKEKGDIPEGYSVSREKKERFSLILESASTNQTSMYLCASSQTPSVLSEQYFGPGTRLTVT.

The V call is TRBV2, the J call TRBJ1-5, with D tentatively TRBD1 (6 bases). CDR3 size: 14 residues. V lost 7 bases to trimming and J lost 0 bases, with 10 bases between them. CDR1 and CDR2 (germline): SNHLY, FYNNEI. Here the CDR3 reads CASKGVDSNQPQHF. The CDR3, as DNA: TGTGCCAGCAAGGGGGTGGATAGCAATCAGCCCCAGCATTTT.

The sample holds many counts of this clonotype. The V call is TRBV20-1, the J call TRBJ1-6; TRBD1 is a possible D gene (5 bases). The length of the CDR3 is 13 residues. Germline loops: CDR1 DFQATT, CDR2 SNEGSKA (reference sequence). V lost 2 bases and J 9 bases, leaving 11 bases between the germline ends. The CDR3: CSARQGSGSPLHF. DNA for the CDR3: TGCAGTGCTAGACAGGGCTCAGGTTCACCCCTCCACTTT.

The chain links TRBV19 to TRBJ2-7; D gene unclear. V lost 7 bases and J 6 bases, leaving 25 bases between the germline ends. Germline V gene sequence: CDR1 LNHDA, CDR2 SQIVND (reference sequence). This CDR3 contains 16 residues. CDR3: CASTYSIGRPSAEQYF. CDR3 nucleotides: TGTGCCAGTACTTATAGCATTGGACGCCCTTCGGCCGAGCAGTACTTC.

The CDR3 protein is CASSTRTGAYTEAFF. The CDR3 DNA sequence: TGTGCCAGCAGTACCCGGACAGGGGCCTACACTGAAGCTTTCTTT. The chain is built from TRBV28 and TRBJ1-1; TRBD1 aligns across 9 bases. The CDR3 is 15 amino acids. Germline V gene lookup returns CDR1 MDHEN and CDR2 SYDVKM. V dropped 5 bases and J dropped 3; count of bases not matched to a gene: 7.

This clonotype turned up a few times. The chain recombines TRBV29-1 with TRBJ2-7; D remains ambiguous. CDR1 SQVTM and CDR2 ANQGSEA come from the germline V gene. Trimming took off 4 bases at V and 0 bases at J, with 10 bases between the two ends. The CDR3 loop spans 13 amino acids. Written as DNA, the CDR3 is TGCAGCGTTGTCAGCAGAGTCTCCTACGAGCAGTACTTC. Its translation: CSVVSRVSYEQYF.

The chain joins TRBV5-1 to TRBJ2-2, with 7 bases lining up with TRBD1. Germline assignment: CDR1 SGHRS and CDR2 YFSETQ. The CDR3 consists of 18 residues. V lost 1 base to trimming and J lost 0 bases; unmatched junction nucleotides: 9. In DNA form, the CDR3 reads TGCGCCAGCAGCTTGATTCACAGGGGCCGCGCGAACACCGGGGAGCTGTTTTTT. This sequence encodes CASSLIHRGRANTGELFF. Full variable domain (outside the CDR3, taken from reference TRBV5-1 and TRBJ2-2): KAGVTQTPRYLIKTRGQQVTLSCSPISGHRSVSWYQQTPGQGLQFLFEYFSETQRNKGNFPGRFSGRQFSNSRSEMNVSTLELGDSALYLCASSLIHRGRANTGELFFGEGSRLTVL.

J is TRBJ1-5 and V is TRBV5-1; D not resolved. Germline lookup yields CDR1 SGHRS and CDR2 YFSETQ. The V end was cut by 0 bases, the J end by 5 bases, with 12 bases between. There are 15 residues in the CDR3. The CDR3, as DNA: TGCGCCAGCAGCTTGGATGGTACTCCCGATCAGCCCCAGCATTTT. Its translation is CASSLDGTPDQPQHF.

This chain links TRBV12-3 or TRBV12-4 with TRBJ2-1, with 7 nucleotides matching TRBD2. Losses at the gene ends were 6 bases for V and 7 bases for J; bases not matched to a gene: 9. CDR3 length equals 14 residues. The CDR3 region has the DNA TGTGCCAGCAGCCGGACACAACTAGCGAATGAGCAGTTCTTC. Its protein is CASSRTQLANEQFF.

This sequence joins TRBV6-1 and TRBJ2-4; TRBD1 aligns across 12 bases. This CDR3 contains 19 residues. Germline V CDR1 and CDR2: MNHNS, SASEGT. Trimming took 7 bases from V and 7 from J; bases not matched to a gene: 20. CDR3 nucleotide sequence: TGTGCCAGCATCTCACTCTCCGGGACAGGGGGCCTATCGAGGAACATTCAGTACTTC. Its translation: CASISLSGTGGLSRNIQYF.

This clonotype turned up a few times. This chain connects TRBV7-2 to TRBJ2-1; 7 nucleotides match TRBD1. The V gene's germline CDR1 is SGHTA and CDR2 FQGNSA. The ends lost 5 bases at V and 4 bases at J; junction bases unmatched: 5. The CDR3 consists of 14 residues. The CDR3 sequence: CASSPTGQYNEQFF. Here the CDR3 DNA reads TGTGCCAGCAGCCCAACGGGACAGTACAATGAGCAGTTCTTC. Supplemented by reference TRBV7-2 and TRBJ2-1, the full variable domain reads GAGVSQSPSNKVTEKGKDVELRCDPISGHTALYWYRQSLGQGLEFLIYFQGNSAPDKSGLPSDRFSAERTGGSVSTLTIQRTQQEDSAVYLCASSPTGQYNEQFFGPGTRLTVL.

The genes are TRBV25-1 and TRBJ2-3, with D possibly being TRBD1 or TRBD2 (5 bases each). There are 13 residues in the CDR3. Germline CDR1 MGHDK, CDR2 SYGVNS. V was cut by 5 bases and J by 8 bases, with 14 bases left in between. The CDR3 coding sequence is TGTGCCAGCAGTACGGGGCCCTCGGGTACGCAGTATTTT. Translated: CASSTGPSGTQYF.

This clonotype has ten or more counts. The chain links TRBV3-1 to TRBJ2-7; 9 positions agree with TRBD1. Germline CDR1 is LGHDT and CDR2 is YNNKEL (reference sequence). The CDR3 is 14 amino acids. The J segment lost 6 bases and the V segment lost 2 bases, leaving 5 bases of the junction unmatched. The chain's CDR3 is CASSQRDRESEQYF. The CDR3 DNA reads TGTGCCAGCAGCCAACGGGACAGGGAATCCGAGCAGTACTTC.

This clonotype was picked up a small number of times. The V and J genes are TRBV7-7 and TRBJ2-7; D perhaps matches TRBD1 (6 bases). V gave up 5 bases and J gave up 2 bases, with 10 bases separating them. Germline lookup yields CDR1 SSHAT and CDR2 FNYEAQ (reference sequence). The CDR3 length is 13 residues. CDR3 DNA: TGTGCCAGCAGCCCTACAGGGACCTACGAGCAGTACTTC. It is translated as CASSPTGTYEQYF.

The table lists this clonotype with many counts. The chain is built from TRBV4-3 and TRBJ1-1; D is undetermined. The germline V gene encodes CDR1 LGHNA and CDR2 YSLEER. This CDR3 comprises 14 residues. V lost 0 bases, J lost 1 base, and 6 bases lay in between. The CDR3 DNA sequence: TGCGCCAGCAGCCAAGATCAGCAGAACACTGAAGCTTTCTTT. It is translated as CASSQDQQNTEAFF.

This clonotype showed up many times. The CDR3 DNA follows: TGTGCCAGCAGCCCTGCGACAGGCTCCTACAATGAGCAGTTCTTC. The encoded protein is CASSPATGSYNEQFF. The chain uses TRBV3-1 and TRBJ2-1; perhaps TRBD1 as D (6 bases). V lost 4 bases, J lost 0 bases, and 10 bases lay in between. Germline V gene data show CDR1 as LGHDT and CDR2 as YNNKEL (reference sequence). This CDR3 contains 15 residues.

With respect to this clonotype: One junction end does not reproduce the germline sequence, and a read error may be involved. The J gene is TRBJ1-6, the V gene TRBV7-2; a possible D gene is TRBD1 (6 bases). This CDR3 comprises 15 residues. The germline V gene has CDR1 SGHTA and CDR2 FQGNSA. CDR3 sequence (DNA): TGTGCCAGCAGCCTCCATACAGGGAATAACTCACCCCTCCACTTT. It specifies CASSLHTGNNSPLHF.